The entry that follows covers one TCR beta chain sequence. Its target is unknown. The data stem from a study of PD-L1 blockade in urothelial cancer. Study overall: Bladder-origin urothelial cancer in males described about 85% of the roughly 29 patients.

Sequenced by immunoSEQ multiplex PCR; TCRdb stores in-frame clones only, minus some. The sample yields about 88,000 clones, more than 85% seen once. V lost 0 bases to trimming and J lost 5 bases, with 2 bases between them. Germline V CDR1 and CDR2: SGHDT, YYEEEE. This CDR3 spans 11 amino acids. Broader study findings: Below-median TCR clonality that was measured in pretreatment blood predicted better survival.

Sampling of each patient yielded between 1 and 8 specimens, collected pretreatment and on-treatment. This chain uses TRBV5-6 with TRBJ2-5; D not certain. The sequence came from a man aged 55 to 70 with urothelial cancer. Sequenced here: PBMCs, sampled around atezolizumab (anti-PD-L1) treatment. The CDR3 spells CASSLAETQYF. CDR3 coding DNA: TGTGCCAGCAGCTTGGCTGAGACCCAGTACTTC.